These 23 T cell receptor beta chains came from one sample sequenced in a study of CD8 T cells in Susac syndrome. Random-hexamer reverse transcription was applied to about 0.45 to 1 ug RNA. TCRdb reprocessed the immunoSEQ multiplex PCR reads via MiXCR and lists one record per CDR3 protein. The sample has some 120,000 distinct CDR3 sequences, 91% seen once. Sequenced: CD8+ T cells from PBMCs. The receptors were gathered from a human donor with multiple sclerosis.

The V gene is TRBV10-3, the J gene TRBJ1-3; D gene uncertain. The CDR3 covers 14 residues. CDR1 and CDR2 (germline): ENHRY, SYGVKD. V lost 2 bases to trimming and J lost 4 bases, with 9 bases between them. The CDR3 DNA is TGTGCCATCAGTGAGCCGACTGACGGAAACACCATATATTTT. This gives the protein CAISEPTDGNTIYF.

Worth noting for this clonotype: One end of the junction does not line up with germline, which may come from a read error. This chain uses TRBV6-5 with TRBJ1-3; D ambiguous. The CDR3 extends over 15 amino acids. From germline, CDR1 is MNHEY and CDR2 SVGAGI. The CDR3 nucleotides are TGTGCCAGCAGTTACTCTCAGTTAACTGGAAACGCCATATATTTT. Its protein product is CASSYSQLTGNAIYF.

V gene TRBV12-3 or TRBV12-4 combines with J gene TRBJ2-2; D uncertain. This CDR3 is built from 15 residues. V lost 1 base and J lost 3, with 9 bases in between. The DNA for the CDR3 is TGTGCCAGCAGTTTAGTGGATCAGGACACCGGGGAGCTGTTTTTT. This codes for CASSLVDQDTGELFF.

This clonotype was seen once. The J gene is TRBJ1-5, the V gene TRBV6-5; a weak D match, TRBD1 (6 bases). Trimming took 6 bases from V and 6 from J, leaving 15 bases between them. This CDR3 comprises 14 residues. Germline V gives CDR1 MNHEY, CDR2 SVGAGI. In nucleotides, the CDR3 is TGTGCCAGCAGAGACCTCACAGGGCTTCAGCCCCAGCATTTT. Its translation: CASRDLTGLQPQHF.

V and J are TRBV7-9 and TRBJ2-6; TRBD1 matches at 8 bases. CDR1 and CDR2 (germline): SEHNR, FQNEAQ (reference sequence). Germline trimming cut 4 bases from V and 2 bases from J; bases unmatched to any gene: 13. The length of the CDR3 is 19 residues. Here the CDR3 reads CASSSTHRTGQTGANVLTF. The CDR3 DNA is TGTGCCAGCAGCTCCACTCATCGGACAGGGCAAACTGGGGCCAACGTCCTGACTTTC.

This chain connects TRBV29-1 to TRBJ1-1; no firm D call. V gave up 0 bases and J gave up 0 bases, with 5 bases separating them. Germline V gene data show CDR1 as SQVTM and CDR2 as ANQGSEA. The length of the CDR3 is 13 residues. CDR3 in DNA: TGCAGCGTTGAAGACAGATTGAACACTGAAGCTTTCTTT. The encoded protein is CSVEDRLNTEAFF. Complete variable domain (other parts from reference TRBV29-1 and TRBJ1-1): SAVISQKPSRDICQRGTSLTIQCQVDSQVTMMFWYRQQPGQSLTLIATANQGSEATYESGFVIDKFPISRPNLTFSTLTVSNMSPEDSSIYLCSVEDRLNTEAFFGQGTRLTVV.

This clonotype was observed a handful of times. The chain combines TRBV7-8 with TRBJ2-1; no definite D call. CDR3 length: 11 amino acids. Per germline, CDR1 SGHVS and CDR2 FQNEAQ. With 3 bases removed from V and 8 bases from J, the gap between germline ends came to 5 bases. CDR3 in DNA: TGTGCCAGCAGCTTGGCTTATGAGCAGTTCTTC. Its translation: CASSLAYEQFF.

The V call is TRBV19, the J call TRBJ1-4; TRBD1 matches at 10 bases. V was pared by 5 bases and J by 11 bases, with 8 bases of the junction left unmatched. CDR1 LNHDA and CDR2 SQIVND come from the germline V gene (reference sequence). The CDR3 length is 14 residues. The CDR3 sequence: CASSWTGTGAKLFF. CDR3 in DNA: TGTGCCAGTAGTTGGACCGGGACAGGGGCGAAACTGTTTTTT.

The genes are TRBV5-1 and TRBJ2-1, with 7 bases that match TRBD2. Germline V lookup: CDR1 SGHRS, CDR2 YFSETQ. CDR3 length: 16 amino acids. V was clipped by 4 bases and J by 4 bases; unmatched bases: 11. The CDR3 nucleotides read TGCGCCAGCAGCCTGGAGGCTAGCGGATCATACAATGAGCAGTTCTTC. Translation: CASSLEASGSYNEQFF.

This chain links TRBV19 with TRBJ2-7; 9 nucleotides match TRBD1. J gave up 4 bases and V 3 bases, and 4 bases lay outside the gene matches. Germline CDR1 LNHDA, CDR2 SQIVND (reference sequence). The CDR3 sequence is 14 residues long. The CDR3 here is CASSIGTGTYEQYF. The CDR3 nucleotides are TGTGCCAGTAGTATTGGGACAGGGACTTACGAGCAGTACTTC.

The rearrangement uses TRBV24-1 and TRBJ2-1, with 10 positions matching TRBD2. The CDR3 length is 13 residues. V trimming: 10 bases; J trimming: 5 bases; junction bases outside the gene matches: 4. Germline V gene lookup returns CDR1 KGHDR and CDR2 SFDVKD. The CDR3 sequence is CATRTSGDNEQFF. CDR3 nucleotide sequence: TGTGCCACGAGGACTAGCGGCGACAATGAGCAGTTCTTC.

The chain carries TRBV30 and TRBJ1-4, with no clear D. This CDR3 is built from 13 residues. V lost 5 bases, J lost 6 bases, and 13 bases lay in between. Germline CDR1 reads GTSNPN; CDR2 reads SVGIG (reference sequence). DNA for the CDR3: TGTGCCTGGGGTCCCGCCGTGCATGAAAAACTGTTTTTT. This gives the protein CAWGPAVHEKLFF. Full variable domain (missing parts from reference TRBV30 and TRBJ1-4): SQTIHQWPATLVQPVGSPLSLECTVEGTSNPNLYWYRQAAGRGLQLLFYSVGIGQISSEVPQNLSASRPQDRQFILSSKKLLLSDSGFYLCAWGPAVHEKLFFGSGTQLSVL.

The V gene is TRBV24-1, the J gene TRBJ2-3; TRBD1 matches 7 bases. After removal of 4 bases from V and 3 bases from J, the junction contained 3 bases not matched to a gene. Germline CDR1 and CDR2: KGHDR and SFDVKD. This CDR3 region has 14 residues. CDR3 DNA: TGTGCCACCAGTGACACGGACAGGACAGATACGCAGTATTTT. This encodes CATSDTDRTDTQYF.

The CDR3 nucleotides are TGTGCCAGCGCTATCGCCGGGACAAACACCGGGGAGCTGTTTTTT. Its translation is CASAIAGTNTGELFF. The chain combines TRBV27 with TRBJ2-2; D is possibly TRBD1 (6 bases). Germline V CDR1 and CDR2: MNHEY, SMNVEV (reference sequence). This CDR3 contains 15 residues. Trimming cost V 8 bases and J 2 bases, with 15 bases left between them.

The table lists this clonotype with a few counts. At one end the junction does not follow the germline gene, possibly because of a read error. The chain links TRBV5-1 to TRBJ1-1; D not certain. There are 13 residues in the CDR3. The germline gives CDR1 SGHRS, CDR2 YFSETQ. DNA for the CDR3: TGTGCCAGTAGCTCAGGCATGAACACTGAAGCTTTCTTT. This sequence encodes CASSSGMNTEAFF.

J is TRBJ1-2 and V is TRBV2, with a possible D match to TRBD1 (6 bases). The CDR3 extends over 12 amino acids. The V end was cut by 6 bases, the J end by 14 bases, with 19 bases between. The V gene's germline CDR1 is SNHLY and CDR2 FYNNEI. CDR3 in amino acids: CASRSEQGAYTF. The CDR3 bases are TGTGCCAGCAGATCCGAACAGGGAGCGTATACCTTC. Full variable domain (rest looked up from reference TRBV2 and TRBJ1-2): EPEVTQTPSHQVTQMGQEVILRCVPISNHLYFYWYRQILGQKVEFLVSFYNNEISEKSEIFDDQFSVERPDGSNFTLKIRSTKLEDSAMYFCASRSEQGAYTFGSGTRLTVV.

The chain joins TRBV27 to TRBJ2-7, with a tentative D call TRBD2 (5 bases). V was pared by 3 bases and J by 4 bases, with 13 bases between. Looked up from germline, CDR1 is MNHEY and CDR2 is SMNVEV (reference sequence). The CDR3 contains 14 residues. The CDR3 sequence is CASSFGVRAYEQYF. The CDR3 nucleotides are TGTGCCAGCAGTTTCGGCGTGAGGGCGTACGAGCAGTACTTC.

This chain uses TRBV29-1 with TRBJ1-2; D is possibly TRBD1 (5 bases). The V gene lost 1 base and the J gene lost 2 bases, with 8 bases spanning the gap. There are 13 residues in the CDR3. In germline, CDR1 is SQVTM, CDR2 ANQGSEA. CDR3 loop: CSVEGRANYGYTF. The CDR3, as DNA: TGCAGCGTTGAAGGCAGGGCCAACTATGGCTACACCTTC.

The gene calls are TRBV9 and TRBJ1-3; a weak D match, TRBD1 (5 bases). V lost 4 bases and J 4 bases, leaving 18 bases between the germline ends. The CDR3 loop spans 16 amino acids. CDR1 and CDR2 from the germline V gene are SGDLS and YYNGEE. The CDR3 DNA is TGTGCCAGCAGCCGCGGCTCGGTCGGGGACGGAAACACCATATATTTT. Its protein product is CASSRGSVGDGNTIYF.

This clonotype was seen only a few times. V is TRBV4-2 and J is TRBJ1-2; D remains ambiguous. Between the trimmed V and J ends, which lost 1 base and 7 bases, there was a span of 16 bases. CDR1 is LGHNA, CDR2 YNFKEQ, per germline. This CDR3 comprises 15 residues. The CDR3 region has the DNA TGTGCCAGCAGCCAAGCGATGGGTCCCCCGAGTGGCTACACCTTC. This translates into CASSQAMGPPSGYTF.

This clonotype was seen only a few times. The chain is built from TRBV5-6 and TRBJ2-1, with D tentatively TRBD1 (6 bases). Germline CDR1 and CDR2: SGHDT and YYEEEE. Trimming took 2 bases from V and 7 from J, leaving 7 bases between them. The CDR3 runs 12 residues. CDR3 coding DNA: TGTGCCAGCAGCTTTACAGGGAATGAGCAGTTCTTC. Protein product: CASSFTGNEQFF.

The chain recombines TRBV5-6 with TRBJ2-7; 8 bases fit TRBD1. The CDR3 totals 14 residues. Per germline, CDR1 SGHDT and CDR2 YYEEEE. With V trimmed by 4 bases and J by 3 bases, 6 bases remained unmatched. In nucleotides, the CDR3 is TGTGCCAGCAGCCCCGGGACAGGTTACTACGAGCAGTACTTC. Protein: CASSPGTGYYEQYF.

The chain links TRBV7-8 to TRBJ2-1; TRBD2 matches 8 bases. This CDR3 contains 15 residues. CDR1 and CDR2 from the germline V gene are SGHVS and FQNEAQ. V was pared by 5 bases and J by 0 bases, with 3 bases of the junction left unmatched. CDR3 coding DNA: TGTGCCAGCAGCCCCAGCGGGAGCTCCTACAATGAGCAGTTCTTC. Translation: CASSPSGSSYNEQFF.